Reported below is one TCR beta chain. This entry belongs to a study of blood T cell repertoires in COVID-19. Clones were sequenced by immunoSEQ multiplex PCR, and TCRdb holds only the in-frame ones, with some missing. The sample lists more than 250,000 clones; roughly 90% were seen once. CDR3 size: 14 residues. Germline CDR1 reads SGHNT; CDR2 reads YYREEE (reference sequence). V was pared by 3 bases and J by 1 base, with 10 bases between. The clonotype comes from a man aged 18 to 29 who had recovered from COVID-19. The chain uses TRBV5-4 and TRBJ1-1; the D gene is possibly TRBD1 (5 bases). Sequenced: peripheral blood. CDR3 sequence: CASSWGVSNTEAFF. The CDR3, as DNA: TGTGCCAGCAGCTGGGGGGTTTCGAACACTGAAGCTTTCTTT.